The rows below give T cell receptor beta chains drawn from one sample of a study of T cells in Graves' hyperthyroidism and ophthalmopathy. From the multiplex PCR reads, TCRdb called clonotypes with MiXCR, one entry per CDR3 protein. The profile shows 300,000 to 450,000 distinct CDR3 sequences, roughly 25% of them singletons. Sequencing was carried out using blood. These TCRs come from a man between 50 and 59 years old with Graves' hyperthyroidism. Each CDR3 is given with its conserved first and last residue. A D gene is named only where the DNA matches it firmly. Where a row states a size, it is once, few, many or the class of an expanded clone; other rows omit it.

clone_size	j_call	v_call	d_call	cdr3_aa	cdr3_nt
.	TRBJ2-2	TRBV7-2	.	CASSLLRGSTGELFF	TGTGCCAGCAGCTTATTAAGGGGGTCTACCGGGGAGCTGTTTTTT
.	TRBJ1-1	TRBV15	.	CATSRAGGGGAFF	TGTGCCACCAGCAGAGCTGGGGGGGGGGGAGCTTTCTTT
many	TRBJ1-1	TRBV6-1	.	CASSPGHSNTEAFF	TGTGCCAGCAGCCCGGGACATTCGAACACTGAAGCTTTCTTT
many	TRBJ2-1	TRBV7-3	.	CASSAGLSREQFF	TGTGCCAGCAGCGCGGGACTGTCCCGGGAGCAGTTCTTC
many	TRBJ2-3	TRBV20-1	.	CSARDPRGADTQYF	TGCAGTGCTAGAGATCCCCGAGGGGCAGATACGCAGTATTTT
.	TRBJ2-1	TRBV24-1	.	CATSDPSGTPRRHEQFF	TGTGCCACCAGTGATCCCTCCGGGACACCCCGTAGGCATGAGCAGTTCTTC
many	TRBJ1-1	TRBV28	TRBD1	CASSLGQGATEAFF	TGTGCCAGCAGTTTAGGGCAGGGGGCGACTGAAGCTTTCTTT
.	TRBJ2-3	TRBV10-1	TRBD2	CASKASGRSTDTQYF	TGCGCCAGCAAGGCTAGCGGGAGAAGCACGGATACGCAGTATTTT
few	TRBJ1-1	TRBV20-1	.	CSASRGYRDTEAFF	TGCAGTGCTAGCAGGGGATATAGGGACACTGAAGCTTTCTTT
many	TRBJ2-7	TRBV7-9	.	CASSLYGQTSPYEQYF	TGTGCCAGCAGCTTATATGGACAGACTTCTCCCTACGAGCAGTACTTC
.	TRBJ1-2	TRBV29-1	.	CSVGGMGYGYTF	TGCAGCGTTGGGGGGATGGGCTATGGCTACACCTTC
.	TRBJ1-1	TRBV20-1	.	CSARDGPGEAFF	TGCAGTGCTAGAGATGGACCAGGGGAAGCTTTCTTT
few	TRBJ1-1	TRBV5-5	.	CASSFQGRVEAFF	TGTGCCAGCAGCTTTCAGGGGAGGGTTGAAGCTTTCTTT
.	TRBJ2-1	TRBV5-1	TRBD2	CASSYQSSGYSYNEQFF	TGCGCCAGCAGCTACCAGAGTAGCGGGTACTCCTACAATGAGCAGTTCTTC
few	TRBJ1-5	TRBV10-3	TRBD1	CAISRDRANQPQHF	TGTGCCATCAGCCGGGACAGGGCCAATCAGCCCCAGCATTTT
many	TRBJ2-7	TRBV11-1	.	CASSLVAWSDEQYF	TGTGCCAGCAGCTTAGTGGCTTGGAGTGACGAGCAGTACTTC
many	TRBJ2-7	TRBV5-1	TRBD2	CASSPTSGSIYEQYF	TGCGCCAGCAGCCCGACTAGCGGGAGTATCTACGAGCAGTACTTC
few	TRBJ2-2	TRBV10-3	.	CAINGKETQNTGELFF	TGTGCCATCAATGGTAAAGAGACACAAAACACCGGGGAGCTGTTTTTT
many	TRBJ2-1	TRBV7-3	.	CASSLTSLNEQFF	TGTGCCAGCAGCTTAACAAGCCTCAATGAGCAGTTCTTC
.	TRBJ2-7	TRBV5-1	.	CASRGGQGVGSRNEQYF	TGCGCCAGCAGAGGAGGGCAGGGGGTAGGATCGAGGAACGAGCAGTACTTC
many	TRBJ2-1	TRBV5-1	.	CASSLQGYEQFF	TGCGCCAGCAGTCTGCAGGGTTATGAGCAGTTCTTC
few	TRBJ2-3	TRBV5-1	.	CASSLVGGITDTQYF	TGCGCCAGCAGCTTGGTCGGCGGAATCACAGATACGCAGTATTTT
few	TRBJ2-7	TRBV5-1	.	CASSSGTVAYEQYF	TGCGCCAGCAGCTCCGGGACGGTCGCCTACGAGCAGTACTTC
.	TRBJ2-7	TRBV5-6	.	CASSLFRQTYEQYF	TGTGCCAGCAGCCTATTTCGGCAGACCTACGAGCAGTACTTC
many	TRBJ2-3	TRBV2	TRBD2	CASSEIAGNGADTQYF	TGTGCCAGCAGTGAAATAGCGGGAAATGGCGCAGATACGCAGTATTTT
.	TRBJ1-1	TRBV7-3	.	CASSPAGANTEALF	TGTGCCAGCAGCCCCGCAGGGGCCAACACTGAAGCTCTCTTT
few	TRBJ2-5	TRBV3-1	.	CASSQALSSQYF	TGTGCCAGCAGCCAAGCCCTATCCTCCCAGTACTTC
many	TRBJ2-7	TRBV2	TRBD1	CASAGTGVGEQYF	TGTGCCAGCGCCGGGACAGGGGTAGGAGAGCAGTACTTC
many	TRBJ2-7	TRBV6-1	.	CASSPGNSYEQYF	TGTGCCAGCAGTCCCGGGAACTCCTACGAGCAGTACTTC
.	TRBJ2-1	TRBV3-1	TRBD2	CASSFTSGLGNEQFF	TGTGCCAGCAGCTTCACTAGCGGATTGGGCAATGAGCAGTTCTTC
.	TRBJ2-2	TRBV12-5	TRBD1	CASEGQGNTGELFF	TGTGCTAGTGAAGGACAGGGGAACACCGGGGAGCTGTTTTTT
few	TRBJ2-3	TRBV7-9	.	CASSLKSPQYF	TGTGCCAGCAGCTTAAAGTCCCCGCAGTATTTT
few	TRBJ1-2	TRBV6-1	TRBD1	CASSLRTGGLDGYTF	TGTGCCAGCAGTCTCAGGACAGGGGGTTTAGATGGCTACACCTTC
.	TRBJ1-1	TRBV10-3	.	CAISKGQGNTEAFF	TGTGCCATCTCTAAGGGGCAGGGGAACACTGAAGCTTTCTTT
.	TRBJ2-1	TRBV30	.	CAWSSQLRGEQFF	TGTGCCTGGAGTTCCCAGTTACGGGGTGAGCAGTTCTTC
few	TRBJ2-1	TRBV12-3/TRBV12-4	TRBD2	CASSLSGGLVSSPYNEQFF	TGTGCCAGCAGTTTAAGCGGGGGACTAGTTTCTTCCCCGTACAATGAGCAGTTCTTC
.	TRBJ2-7	TRBV5-6	.	CASSKDSYEQYF	TGTGCCAGCAGCAAGGACAGCTACGAGCAGTACTTC
few	TRBJ2-7	TRBV18	TRBD1	CASSGAGTGTEEQYF	TGTGCCAGCTCAGGGGCCGGGACAGGGACGGAAGAGCAGTACTTC
.	TRBJ2-4	TRBV7-3	TRBD1	CASSPSLPDRGMRNIQYF	TGTGCCAGCAGCCCATCCCTCCCGGACAGGGGGATGAGAAACATTCAGTACTTC
.	TRBJ2-3	TRBV20-1	TRBD1	CSAHQGVDTDTQYF	TGCAGTGCTCATCAGGGGGTCGACACAGATACGCAGTATTTT
many	TRBJ2-1	TRBV7-2	TRBD2	CASSLVTSGRNEQFF	TGTGCCAGCAGCTTAGTGACTAGCGGGAGAAATGAGCAGTTCTTC
many	TRBJ1-1	TRBV6-1	TRBD1	CASSGGSTGVAEAFF	TGTGCCAGCAGCGGGGGGTCGACAGGGGTTGCTGAAGCTTTCTTT
many	TRBJ1-1	TRBV15	TRBD1	CATSRGWTGETEAFF	TGTGCCACCAGCAGAGGATGGACAGGGGAGACTGAAGCTTTCTTT
.	TRBJ2-7	TRBV9	.	CASSASSNAEQYF	TGTGCCAGCAGCGCAAGCTCCAACGCCGAGCAGTACTTC
.	TRBJ2-5	TRBV18	.	CASSPQSQGETQYF	TGTGCCAGCTCACCACAGTCCCAGGGAGAGACCCAGTACTTC
.	TRBJ2-3	TRBV29-1	TRBD2	CSSSGRAGVTDTQYF	TGCAGCTCTTCTGGTCGAGCGGGAGTCACAGATACGCAGTATTTT
.	TRBJ2-7	TRBV10-3	TRBD2	CAISGLADSSYEQYF	TGTGCCATCAGTGGACTAGCGGATAGCTCCTACGAGCAGTACTTC
many	TRBJ2-7	TRBV5-1	.	CASSLARRGWEQYF	TGCGCCAGCAGCTTGGCCCGAAGGGGTTGGGAGCAGTACTTC
.	TRBJ1-2	TRBV28	.	CASSSHQTQYGYTF	TGTGCCAGCAGTTCACACCAAACACAGTATGGCTACACCTTC
.	TRBJ1-2	TRBV29-1	.	CSVGEGIPGGYTF	TGCAGCGTTGGTGAGGGAATCCCTGGAGGCTACACCTTC
many	TRBJ2-1	TRBV2	.	CASSGVSYNEQFF	TGTGCCAGCAGTGGGGTCTCCTACAATGAGCAGTTCTTC
.	TRBJ1-5	TRBV2	.	CASTWHNSNQPQHF	TGTGCCAGCACTTGGCACAATAGCAATCAGCCCCAGCATTTT